Following are 3 T cell receptor beta chains from one sample sequenced in a study of Tregs in tolerant kidney transplant recipients. Repertoires were generated with immunoSEQ multiplex PCR, while TCRdb's copy carries only in-frame clones and drops some. The sample contains hundreds of thousands of clones, more than 65% of which appear only once. Material for sequencing was CD4+ T cells from blood. These receptors were taken from a human donor in good health.

This clone appeared a single time. J is TRBJ2-4 and V is TRBV5-1; D possibly corresponds to TRBD1 (5 bases). Trimming removed 0 bases from V and 0 bases from J, with 7 bases in between. The CDR3 extends over 15 amino acids. Looked up from germline, CDR1 is SGHRS and CDR2 is YFSETQ. The CDR3 region is CASSLDRLAKNIQYF. Written as DNA, the CDR3 is TGCGCCAGCAGCTTGGACAGGCTAGCCAAAAACATTCAGTACTTC.

This clone was observed a few times. The chain links TRBV10-3 to TRBJ2-1; 10 bases agree with TRBD2. This CDR3 region has 14 residues. Germline trimming cut 2 bases from V and 10 bases from J; bases unmatched to any gene: 5. Germline V gene sequence: CDR1 ENHRY, CDR2 SYGVKD. Written as DNA, the CDR3 is TGTGCCATCAGTGAGCTAGCGGGGGAAGGGGAGCAGTTCTTC. Its translation: CAISELAGEGEQFF.

The chain employs TRBV5-6 and TRBJ2-1, with D possibly matching TRBD1 (5 bases). Germline V gives CDR1 SGHDT, CDR2 YYEEEE. The germline V and J ends were trimmed by 5 bases and 2 bases, with 14 bases remaining between them. The CDR3 extends over 15 amino acids. In DNA form, the CDR3 reads TGTGCCAGCAGTTCGGTTGACAGAACCTACAATGAGCAGTTCTTC. Encoded protein: CASSSVDRTYNEQFF.